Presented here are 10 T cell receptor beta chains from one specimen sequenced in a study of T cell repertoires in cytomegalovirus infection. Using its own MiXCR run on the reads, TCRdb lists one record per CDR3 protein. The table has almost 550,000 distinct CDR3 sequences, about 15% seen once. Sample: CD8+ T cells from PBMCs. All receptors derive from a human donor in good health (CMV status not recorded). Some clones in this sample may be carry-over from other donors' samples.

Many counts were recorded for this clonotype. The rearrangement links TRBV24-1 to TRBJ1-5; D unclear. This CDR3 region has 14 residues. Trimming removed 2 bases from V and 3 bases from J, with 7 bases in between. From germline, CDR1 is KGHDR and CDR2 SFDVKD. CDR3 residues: CATSDWDTNQPQHF. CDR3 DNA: TGTGCCACCAGTGATTGGGATACCAATCAGCCCCAGCATTTT.

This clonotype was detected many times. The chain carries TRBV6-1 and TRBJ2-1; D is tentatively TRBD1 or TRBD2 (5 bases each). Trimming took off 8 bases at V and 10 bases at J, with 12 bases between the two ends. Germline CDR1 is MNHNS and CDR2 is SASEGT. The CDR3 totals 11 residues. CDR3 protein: CASLGPNEQFF. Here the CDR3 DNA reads TGTGCCAGCTTGGGACCTAACGAGCAGTTCTTC.

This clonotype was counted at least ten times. The CDR3 bases are TGTGCCAGCAGCGTCCAACCCCGGGAGGGCACAGATACGCAGTATTTT. Protein sequence: CASSVQPREGTDTQYF. V and J are TRBV11-1 and TRBJ2-3; TRBD2 matches 7 bases. With 5 bases clipped from V and 1 base from J, the junction kept 9 bases outside the gene matches. CDR1 and CDR2 from the germline V gene are SGHAT and FQDESV (reference sequence). The CDR3 loop spans 16 amino acids. The entire variable domain, with the rest obtained from reference TRBV11-1 and TRBJ2-3, is as follows: EAEVAQSPRYKITEKSQAVAFWCDPISGHATLYWYRQILGQGPELLVQFQDESVVDDSQLPKDRFSAERLKGVDSTLKIQPAELGDSAMYLCASSVQPREGTDTQYFGPGTRLTVL.

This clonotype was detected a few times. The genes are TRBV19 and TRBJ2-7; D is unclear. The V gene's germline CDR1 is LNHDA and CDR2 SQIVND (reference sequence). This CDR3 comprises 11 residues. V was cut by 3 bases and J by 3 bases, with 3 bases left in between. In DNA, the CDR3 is TGTGCCAGTAGTATGGGCTACGAGCAGTACTTC. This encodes CASSMGYEQYF.

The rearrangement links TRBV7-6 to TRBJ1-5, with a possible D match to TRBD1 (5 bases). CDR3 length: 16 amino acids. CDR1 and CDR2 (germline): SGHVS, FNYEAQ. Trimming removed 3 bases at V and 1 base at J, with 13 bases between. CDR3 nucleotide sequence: TGTGCCAGCAGCTTTTCAGGGTCGACAAGCAATCAGCCCCAGCATTTT. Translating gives CASSFSGSTSNQPQHF.

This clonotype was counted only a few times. CDR3 sequence: CASSFIRTGGRQETQYF. The CDR3 nucleotides read TGTGCCAGCAGTTTTATCCGGACAGGGGGGCGGCAGGAGACCCAGTACTTC. The V and J genes are TRBV27 and TRBJ2-5; 10 bases match TRBD1. The CDR3 totals 17 residues. CDR1 is MNHEY and CDR2 is SMNVEV in the germline V gene (reference sequence). Trimming took 3 bases from V and 5 from J; bases not matched to a gene: 12.

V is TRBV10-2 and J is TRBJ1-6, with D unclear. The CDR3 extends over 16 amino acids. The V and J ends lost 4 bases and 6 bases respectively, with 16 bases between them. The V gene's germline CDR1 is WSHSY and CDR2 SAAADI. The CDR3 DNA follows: TGCGCCAGCAGTGTTAGGGCGGGTCCCATTAATTCACCCCTCCACTTT. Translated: CASSVRAGPINSPLHF.

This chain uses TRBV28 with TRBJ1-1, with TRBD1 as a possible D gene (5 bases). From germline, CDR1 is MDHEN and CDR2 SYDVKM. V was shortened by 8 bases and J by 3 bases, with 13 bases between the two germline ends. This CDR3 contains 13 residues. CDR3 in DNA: TGTGCCAGCCTCCCCGGGGGGGACACTGAAGCTTTCTTT. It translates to CASLPGGDTEAFF. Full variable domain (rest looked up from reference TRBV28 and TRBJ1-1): DVKVTQSSRYLVKRTGEKVFLECVQDMDHENMFWYRQDPGLGLRLIYFSYDVKMKEKGDIPEGYSVSREKKERFSLILESASTNQTSMYLCASLPGGDTEAFFGQGTRLTVV.

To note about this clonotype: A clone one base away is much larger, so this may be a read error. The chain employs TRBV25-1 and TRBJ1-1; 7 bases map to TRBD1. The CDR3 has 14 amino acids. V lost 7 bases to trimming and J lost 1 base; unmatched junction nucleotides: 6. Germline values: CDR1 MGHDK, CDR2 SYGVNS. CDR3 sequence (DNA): TGTGCCAGCAACGAGGGACAGACGAACACTGAAGCTTTCTTT. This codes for CASNEGQTNTEAFF.

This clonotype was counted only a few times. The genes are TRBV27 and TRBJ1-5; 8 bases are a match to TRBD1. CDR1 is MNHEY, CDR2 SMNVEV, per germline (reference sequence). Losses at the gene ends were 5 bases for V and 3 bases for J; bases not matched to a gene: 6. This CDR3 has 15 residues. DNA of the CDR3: TGTGCCAGCAGTGCAGGGGGCCACCTCAATCAGCCCCAGCATTTT. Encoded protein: CASSAGGHLNQPQHF.